This TCR beta chain was identified in a study of blood T cell repertoires in COVID-19. Study-level background: PBMCs, B-cell-depleted T cells, or T cells provided the cDNA or gDNA that made up the material.

The table came from immunoSEQ multiplex PCR; TCRdb's copy has only in-frame clones and leaves some out. The sample records hundreds of thousands of clones, about four fifths being singletons. V was pared by 5 bases and J by 0 bases, with 10 bases between. The V gene's germline CDR1 is LNHDA and CDR2 SQIVND (reference sequence). The CDR3 contains 14 residues. Sequencing was carried out using peripheral blood. The chain recombines TRBV19 with TRBJ1-2; D unclear. The sequence derives from a woman in her seventies with acute or convalescent COVID-19. DNA of the CDR3: TGTGCCAGTAGTCCGGGGTTGGCTAACTATGGCTACACCTTC. This sequence encodes CASSPGLANYGYTF.